The rows below give T cell receptor beta chains drawn from one sample of a study of shared clonotypes between healthy human individuals. Profiling relied on immunoSEQ multiplex PCR, and the TCRdb table lists in-frame clones only, not all of them. Here the sample spans 2.5 million or so clones, over 85% being singletons. Sequencing was performed on naive CD4+ T cells sorted from blood. Receptors were obtained from a man in his late teens or twenties in good health. The CDR3 runs from the conserved cysteine through the conserved F or W. D genes are given only for firm matches. For some rows the clone size is stated as once, few or many, or as a class when expanded; others skip it.

clone_size d_call j_call v_call cdr3_length cdr3_nt cdr3_aa
. TRBD2 TRBJ2-1 TRBV2 16 TGTGCCAGCACGCTTTCTTTTAGCGGGGGAAACAATGAGCAGTTCTTC CASTLSFSGGNNEQFF
. . TRBJ1-4 TRBV6-5 13 TGTGCCAGCAGTTGGGGGAGGAATGAAAAACTGTTTTTT CASSWGRNEKLFF
. . TRBJ1-1 TRBV11-1 13 TGTGCCAGCAGACCTAATGGGGCAGCTGAAGCTTTCTTT CASRPNGAAEAFF
. . TRBJ2-3 TRBV6-4 16 TGTGCCAGCAGTGACTTATGGACCTCGTGGGGAGATACACAGTATTTT CASSDLWTSWGDTQYF
. TRBD2 TRBJ2-7 TRBV7-2 15 TGTGCCAGCAGCCCGGTAGCGGGAAGCTCCTACGAGCAGTACTTC CASSPVAGSSYEQYF
. . TRBJ1-5 TRBV18 13 TGTGCCAGCTCACCAACAGGCAATCAGCCCCAGCATTTT CASSPTGNQPQHF
once . TRBJ2-7 TRBV6-1 13 TGTGCCAGTGTAGGCCGAATGGCCTACGAGCAGTACTTC CASVGRMAYEQYF
. TRBD1 TRBJ2-1 TRBV6-6 16 TGTGCCAGCAGTCCACAGGGGGACCCTAAAAAGTATGAGCAGTTCTTC CASSPQGDPKKYEQFF
. . TRBJ1-1 TRBV30 12 TGTGCCTGGAGTATTTTGGGTCCTGAAGCTTTCTTT CAWSILGPEAFF
. . TRBJ2-7 TRBV10-3 13 TGTGCCATCAGTGTTGAGAGACGGGGCGAGCAGTACTTC CAISVERRGEQYF
. TRBD2 TRBJ2-2 TRBV7-2 15 TGTGCCAGCAGCTTGGGCGGGAGTCTCCCCGGGGAGCTGTTTTTT CASSLGGSLPGELFF
. TRBD1 TRBJ1-5 TRBV5-4 15 TGTGCCAGCAGCTTGGACCCAGGGGGCGATCAGCCCCAGCATTTT CASSLDPGGDQPQHF
. . TRBJ2-7 TRBV15 15 TGTGCCACCAGCGTAGGGGGGGGCGCCCCCTACGAGCAGTACTTC CATSVGGGAPYEQYF
once TRBD2 TRBJ2-7 TRBV7-2 15 TGTGCCAGCAGCCGCGGGGCGGGAGCGTCCAACGAGCAGTACTTC CASSRGAGASNEQYF
. TRBD1 TRBJ1-1 TRBV27 15 TGTGCCAGCAGTTTCGAAACAGGGGGGAACACTGAAGCTTTCTTT CASSFETGGNTEAFF
. TRBD1 TRBJ1-1 TRBV10-3 15 TGTGCCATCAGGCGGGACAGGGGAATGGACACTGAAGCTTTCTTT CAIRRDRGMDTEAFF
. . TRBJ1-2 TRBV5-1 13 TGCGCCAGCAGTCAGGAGGGTGGTTATGGCTACACCTTC CASSQEGGYGYTF
. . TRBJ2-6 TRBV9 17 TGTGCCAGCAGCCTCAACGGGGGGCCGGCCGGGGCCAACGTCCTGACTTTC CASSLNGGPAGANVLTF
. . TRBJ2-7 TRBV6-5 13 TGTGCCAGCAGTAGGGGAACAGGGATCGAGCAGTACTTC CASSRGTGIEQYF
. . TRBJ2-5 TRBV30 10 TGTGCCTGGAGCCAGGAGACCCAGTACTTC CAWSQETQYF
. . TRBJ2-1 TRBV19 12 TGTGCCAGTAAGTCAGCTAACAATGAGCAGTTCTTC CASKSANNEQFF
. . TRBJ2-5 TRBV28 13 TGTGCCAGCAACGGGGGGCGCGGAGAGACCCAGTACTTC CASNGGRGETQYF
once . TRBJ1-6 TRBV6-1 14 TGTGCCAGCAGTGAAACTGGGGGCGATTCACCCCTCCACTTT CASSETGGDSPLHF
. . TRBJ1-5 TRBV10-1 14 TGCGCCAGCAGTGAGGGACGGGAGAATCAGCCCCAGCATTTT CASSEGRENQPQHF
. . TRBJ2-7 TRBV6-5 13 TGTGCCAGCAGAGGCGGGGCCACCTACGAGCAGTACTTC CASRGGATYEQYF
once . TRBJ1-4 TRBV7-9 17 TGTGCCAGCAGCTTAGTTTTTAATTTGGACGGGAATGAAAAACTGTTTTTT CASSLVFNLDGNEKLFF